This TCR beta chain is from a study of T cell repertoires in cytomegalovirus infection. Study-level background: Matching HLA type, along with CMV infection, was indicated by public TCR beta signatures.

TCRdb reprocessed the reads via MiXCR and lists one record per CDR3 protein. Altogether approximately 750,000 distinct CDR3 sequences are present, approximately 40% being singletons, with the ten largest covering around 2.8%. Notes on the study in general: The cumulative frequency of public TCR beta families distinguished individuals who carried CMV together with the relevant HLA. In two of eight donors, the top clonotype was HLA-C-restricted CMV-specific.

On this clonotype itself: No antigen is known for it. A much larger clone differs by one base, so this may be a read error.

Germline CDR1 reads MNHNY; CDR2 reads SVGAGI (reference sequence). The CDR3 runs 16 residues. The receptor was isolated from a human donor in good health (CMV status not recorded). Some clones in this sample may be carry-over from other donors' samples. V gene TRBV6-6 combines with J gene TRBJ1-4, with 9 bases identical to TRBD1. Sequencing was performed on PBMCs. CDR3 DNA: TGTGCCAGCAGGTACTCGAGGGGACAGGGTAATGAAAAACTGTTTTTT. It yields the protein CASRYSRGQGNEKLFF.